These T cell receptor beta chains were read from a single sample in a study of OX40 agonist ivuxolimab in advanced cancers. The method was immunoSEQ multiplex PCR; TCRdb's version includes in-frame clones alone and lacks a portion of them. The sample holds approximately 82,000 clones, 75% to 90% seen once. The source was CD4+ or CD8+ T cells sorted from blood, collected in a trial of the OX40 agonist ivuxolimab. The receptors were gathered from an adult with an advanced solid tumor such as melanoma, head and neck, liver or kidney cancer. The CDR3 runs from the conserved cysteine through the conserved F or W. The D gene is left open where the match is weak. Clone sizes are given selectively: once, few, many, or a class where the clone is expanded.

CDR3 DNA: TGTGCCAGTAGTATGATCGGTAAGACAGATACGCAGTATTTT; CDR3 protein: CASSMIGKTDTQYF; V gene: TRBV19; D gene: .; J gene: TRBJ2-3; clone size: .
CDR3 DNA: TGCGCCAGCAGCCAAGGAATATCGGGGGCTGGAACCTACAATGAGCAGTTCTTC; CDR3 protein: CASSQGISGAGTYNEQFF; V gene: TRBV4-3; D gene: .; J gene: TRBJ2-1; clone size: .
CDR3 DNA: TGTGCCAGCAGGTTGTCAGGGGGCGGTGAAAAACTGTTTTTT; CDR3 protein: CASRLSGGGEKLFF; V gene: TRBV6-6; D gene: TRBD1; J gene: TRBJ1-4; clone size: .
CDR3 DNA: TGCGCCAGCAGCCTTCAATCGGGGGATACGCAGTATTTT; CDR3 protein: CASSLQSGDTQYF; V gene: TRBV5-1; D gene: .; J gene: TRBJ2-3; clone size: .
CDR3 DNA: TGTGCCAGCAGCTTAGGCGGGGGTCGAGATACGCAGTATTTT; CDR3 protein: CASSLGGGRDTQYF; V gene: TRBV7-3; D gene: TRBD2; J gene: TRBJ2-3; clone size: .
CDR3 DNA: TGTGCCAGCACTGGGGGGACAAGAAACACTGAAGCTTTCTTT; CDR3 protein: CASTGGTRNTEAFF; V gene: TRBV6-6; D gene: .; J gene: TRBJ1-1; clone size: .
CDR3 DNA: TGCGCCAGCAGCCCACTTCGGGGACTAGCTAGCACAGATACGCAGTATTTT; CDR3 protein: CASSPLRGLASTDTQYF; V gene: TRBV5-1; D gene: TRBD2; J gene: TRBJ2-3; clone size: .
CDR3 DNA: TGTGCCAGCAGCCTACAGGGAAACACTGAAGCTTTCTTT; CDR3 protein: CASSLQGNTEAFF; V gene: TRBV2; D gene: .; J gene: TRBJ1-1; clone size: .
CDR3 DNA: TGTGCCAGCAGCTCGGGACAGCAACATAATTCACCCCTCCACTTT; CDR3 protein: CASSSGQQHNSPLHF; V gene: TRBV5-5; D gene: TRBD1; J gene: TRBJ1-6; clone size: .
CDR3 DNA: TGTGCAAGTCGCTCCCTGGGACAGGGAAATGGCTACACCTTC; CDR3 protein: CASRSLGQGNGYTF; V gene: TRBV12-2; D gene: .; J gene: TRBJ1-2; clone size: .
CDR3 DNA: TGTGCCAGCAGCCCGGACACTTACGAGCAGTACTTC; CDR3 protein: CASSPDTYEQYF; V gene: TRBV7-2; D gene: .; J gene: TRBJ2-7; clone size: .
CDR3 DNA: TGTGCCAGTAGTAAGGATAGGGGCCCCTCGGGTGAAAAACTGTTTTTT; CDR3 protein: CASSKDRGPSGEKLFF; V gene: TRBV19; D gene: .; J gene: TRBJ1-4; clone size: .
CDR3 DNA: TGTGCCAGCAGCTTCGACAGGGGAAACACTGAAGCTTTCTTT; CDR3 protein: CASSFDRGNTEAFF; V gene: TRBV5-4; D gene: TRBD1; J gene: TRBJ1-1; clone size: .
CDR3 DNA: TGTGCCAGCAGCAAAGTCCACCACGAAGGGAGTGAAAAACTGTTTTTT; CDR3 protein: CASSKVHHEGSEKLFF; V gene: TRBV21-1; D gene: .; J gene: TRBJ1-4; clone size: once
CDR3 DNA: TGTGCCAGCAGACCCGACGCTGCGCGGGGGGTGGATACGCAGTATTTT; CDR3 protein: CASRPDAARGVDTQYF; V gene: TRBV5-4; D gene: TRBD2; J gene: TRBJ2-3; clone size: .
CDR3 DNA: TGCGCCAGCAGAGGTTACTATGGCTACACCTTC; CDR3 protein: CASRGYYGYTF; V gene: TRBV5-1; D gene: .; J gene: TRBJ1-2; clone size: .
CDR3 DNA: TGTGCCAGCAGCCCACGGACGGGCAGGGGGCCATATAATTCACCCCTCCACTTT; CDR3 protein: CASSPRTGRGPYNSPLHF; V gene: TRBV7-2; D gene: TRBD1; J gene: TRBJ1-6; clone size: .
CDR3 DNA: TGTGCCATCAGTGAGCCAAGACAGGGCCCCTACGAGCAGTACTTC; CDR3 protein: CAISEPRQGPYEQYF; V gene: TRBV10-3; D gene: TRBD1; J gene: TRBJ2-7; clone size: .
CDR3 DNA: TGTGCCAGCAGGGACCCTAATCGGGGGGATAGCACAGATACGCAGTATTTT; CDR3 protein: CASRDPNRGDSTDTQYF; V gene: TRBV2; D gene: TRBD2; J gene: TRBJ2-3; clone size: .
CDR3 DNA: TGTGCCATCAGTGGGACAGCCCAGACCTACGAGCAGTACTTC; CDR3 protein: CAISGTAQTYEQYF; V gene: TRBV6-5; D gene: TRBD1; J gene: TRBJ2-7; clone size: .
CDR3 DNA: TGTGCCAGTAGTACTGTTCGGGACAGCTACTACGAGCAGTACTTC; CDR3 protein: CASSTVRDSYYEQYF; V gene: TRBV19; D gene: TRBD1; J gene: TRBJ2-7; clone size: .
CDR3 DNA: TGTGCCAGCAGCGAGGGGACAGTGGGGACCCAGTACTTC; CDR3 protein: CASSEGTVGTQYF; V gene: TRBV7-8; D gene: TRBD1; J gene: TRBJ2-5; clone size: .
CDR3 DNA: TGTGCCAGCAGCTTGGAGGTCCGGACCCTCGGGGAGCAGTACTTC; CDR3 protein: CASSLEVRTLGEQYF; V gene: TRBV5-5; D gene: .; J gene: TRBJ2-7; clone size: few
CDR3 DNA: TGTGCCTGGAGTGTACAGGGTAACACTGAAGCTTTCTTT; CDR3 protein: CAWSVQGNTEAFF; V gene: TRBV30; D gene: .; J gene: TRBJ1-1; clone size: once
CDR3 DNA: TGTGCCGGCTCTCAGGGCATGAACACTGAAGCTTTCTTT; CDR3 protein: CAGSQGMNTEAFF; V gene: TRBV9; D gene: .; J gene: TRBJ1-1; clone size: .
CDR3 DNA: TGTGCTAGTGGTTTGGGGCAGGGACGCTACAATGAGCAGTTCTTC; CDR3 protein: CASGLGQGRYNEQFF; V gene: TRBV12-5; D gene: .; J gene: TRBJ2-1; clone size: .
CDR3 DNA: TGTGCCAGCAGACCCGGGACTAGCGAGGAGTTAGAGACCCAGTACTTC; CDR3 protein: CASRPGTSEELETQYF; V gene: TRBV7-2; D gene: TRBD2; J gene: TRBJ2-5; clone size: .
CDR3 DNA: TGTGCCAGCAGCTTAGTGCAGGGGGGCACCGGGGAGCTGTTTTTT; CDR3 protein: CASSLVQGGTGELFF; V gene: TRBV7-3; D gene: .; J gene: TRBJ2-2; clone size: .
CDR3 DNA: TGTGCCACCAGCAGAGATACGGAATCTGAAGCTTTCTTT; CDR3 protein: CATSRDTESEAFF; V gene: TRBV15; D gene: .; J gene: TRBJ1-1; clone size: .
CDR3 DNA: TGTGCCAGCAGCCTGACAGGGCCCAGGCCCCAGCATTTT; CDR3 protein: CASSLTGPRPQHF; V gene: TRBV6-6; D gene: TRBD1; J gene: TRBJ1-5; clone size: .
CDR3 DNA: TGTGCCAGCAGTCCCCGGCTAGCGGGGTCCTACGAGCAGTACTTC; CDR3 protein: CASSPRLAGSYEQYF; V gene: TRBV2; D gene: TRBD2; J gene: TRBJ2-7; clone size: .
CDR3 DNA: TGTGCCAGCAGCTCCTCGGGACAGGGGGCAGGCTATGGCTACACCTTC; CDR3 protein: CASSSSGQGAGYGYTF; V gene: TRBV7-9; D gene: TRBD1; J gene: TRBJ1-2; clone size: .
CDR3 DNA: TGCAGCGTTGAAGAACCCAATCAGCCCCAGCATTTT; CDR3 protein: CSVEEPNQPQHF; V gene: TRBV29-1; D gene: .; J gene: TRBJ1-5; clone size: .
CDR3 DNA: TGCGCCAGCAGCCAACAGGATGGCCTGAACACTGAAGCTTTCTTT; CDR3 protein: CASSQQDGLNTEAFF; V gene: TRBV4-1; D gene: .; J gene: TRBJ1-1; clone size: .
CDR3 DNA: TGTGCCAGCAGCCGTTTAACAGGGGGGGCTCAAGAGACCCAGTACTTC; CDR3 protein: CASSRLTGGAQETQYF; V gene: TRBV7-8; D gene: .; J gene: TRBJ2-5; clone size: .
CDR3 DNA: TGTGCCAGCGGACGGCAGGGAGGGTCTGGGGCCAACGTCCTGACTTTC; CDR3 protein: CASGRQGGSGANVLTF; V gene: TRBV19; D gene: TRBD2; J gene: TRBJ2-6; clone size: .
CDR3 DNA: TGTGCCAGCAGTCTCACCCTAGCGGGGGGCACAGATACGCAGTATTTT; CDR3 protein: CASSLTLAGGTDTQYF; V gene: TRBV7-2; D gene: TRBD2; J gene: TRBJ2-3; clone size: .
CDR3 DNA: TGTGCCAGCAGTGAATACAACACAGATACGCAGTATTTT; CDR3 protein: CASSEYNTDTQYF; V gene: TRBV25-1; D gene: .; J gene: TRBJ2-3; clone size: .
CDR3 DNA: TGCGCCAGCAGCCGCCCGGGGGGACAGGGACATCAGCCCCAGCATTTT; CDR3 protein: CASSRPGGQGHQPQHF; V gene: TRBV4-1; D gene: TRBD1; J gene: TRBJ1-5; clone size: once
CDR3 DNA: TGTGCCAGCAGCTATAGCTCTGGAAACACCATATATTTT; CDR3 protein: CASSYSSGNTIYF; V gene: TRBV7-2; D gene: .; J gene: TRBJ1-3; clone size: .
CDR3 DNA: TGTGCCAGTAGTACCTCGGGACAGGGGGGCTACACCTTC; CDR3 protein: CASSTSGQGGYTF; V gene: TRBV19; D gene: TRBD1; J gene: TRBJ1-2; clone size: .
CDR3 DNA: TGTGCCAGCAGCTTAGATACAGGGGCGAGGGAGCAGTACTTC; CDR3 protein: CASSLDTGAREQYF; V gene: TRBV7-2; D gene: TRBD1; J gene: TRBJ2-7; clone size: .
CDR3 DNA: TGTGCCAGCATTCCGGGACCCGACTATGGCTACACCTTC; CDR3 protein: CASIPGPDYGYTF; V gene: TRBV6-1; D gene: .; J gene: TRBJ1-2; clone size: .
CDR3 DNA: TGTGCCAGCAGCCCTGGCCACGTGAACACCGGGGAGCTGTTTTTT; CDR3 protein: CASSPGHVNTGELFF; V gene: TRBV11-2; D gene: .; J gene: TRBJ2-2; clone size: .
CDR3 DNA: TGTGCCAGCAGCTTAGCAGGGGGCCCCACAGATACGCAGTATTTT; CDR3 protein: CASSLAGGPTDTQYF; V gene: TRBV7-9; D gene: TRBD1; J gene: TRBJ2-3; clone size: .
CDR3 DNA: TGTGCCAGCAGCCTCTTAGGGGGGGAGACAGATACGCAGTATTTT; CDR3 protein: CASSLLGGETDTQYF; V gene: TRBV5-4; D gene: .; J gene: TRBJ2-3; clone size: once
CDR3 DNA: TGTGCCAGCAGCTTGACGGGCACAGATACGCAGTATTTT; CDR3 protein: CASSLTGTDTQYF; V gene: TRBV5-6; D gene: .; J gene: TRBJ2-3; clone size: .
CDR3 DNA: TGTGCCACCAGCAGAGACCGACCCGAAGCAGATACGCAGTATTTT; CDR3 protein: CATSRDRPEADTQYF; V gene: TRBV15; D gene: .; J gene: TRBJ2-3; clone size: .
CDR3 DNA: TGTGCCAGCAGCAGCCCTAGCGGGGGGGCGTTAGGGCAGTTCTTC; CDR3 protein: CASSSPSGGALGQFF; V gene: TRBV7-2; D gene: TRBD2; J gene: TRBJ2-1; clone size: .
CDR3 DNA: TGTGCCAGCAGTTTAAATGGACAGGAGAACACTGAAGCTTTCTTT; CDR3 protein: CASSLNGQENTEAFF; V gene: TRBV7-3; D gene: TRBD1; J gene: TRBJ1-1; clone size: .
CDR3 DNA: TGTGCCAGTAGTTCCCGGGACAGGGTGAACACCGGGGAGCTGTTTTTT; CDR3 protein: CASSSRDRVNTGELFF; V gene: TRBV19; D gene: TRBD1; J gene: TRBJ2-2; clone size: .
CDR3 DNA: TGTGCCAGCAGCCGATCCCCGGGGCAAAGAGGGGGAACCGGGGAGCTGTTTTTT; CDR3 protein: CASSRSPGQRGGTGELFF; V gene: TRBV7-2; D gene: .; J gene: TRBJ2-2; clone size: .
CDR3 DNA: TGTGCCAGCAGTGAAGGTTACGGTAACTCTGGGGCCAACGTCCTGACTTTC; CDR3 protein: CASSEGYGNSGANVLTF; V gene: TRBV6-1; D gene: .; J gene: TRBJ2-6; clone size: .
CDR3 DNA: TGTGCCAGTAATAACAGGGGTAGTAGTGGCTACACCTTC; CDR3 protein: CASNNRGSSGYTF; V gene: TRBV19; D gene: TRBD1; J gene: TRBJ1-2; clone size: few